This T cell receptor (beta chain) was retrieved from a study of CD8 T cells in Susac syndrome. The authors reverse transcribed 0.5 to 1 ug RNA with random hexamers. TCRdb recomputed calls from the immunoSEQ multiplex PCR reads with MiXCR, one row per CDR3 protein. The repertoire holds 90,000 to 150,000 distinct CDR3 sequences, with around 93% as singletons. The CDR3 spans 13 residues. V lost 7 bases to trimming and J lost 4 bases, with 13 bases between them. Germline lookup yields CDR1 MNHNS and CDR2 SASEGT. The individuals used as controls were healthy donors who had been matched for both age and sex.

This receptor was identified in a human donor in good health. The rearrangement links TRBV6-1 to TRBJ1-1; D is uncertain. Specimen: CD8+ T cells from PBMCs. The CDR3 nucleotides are TGTGCCAGCACCGAAGGTTTTCTCACTGAAGCTTTCTTT. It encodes CASTEGFLTEAFF.